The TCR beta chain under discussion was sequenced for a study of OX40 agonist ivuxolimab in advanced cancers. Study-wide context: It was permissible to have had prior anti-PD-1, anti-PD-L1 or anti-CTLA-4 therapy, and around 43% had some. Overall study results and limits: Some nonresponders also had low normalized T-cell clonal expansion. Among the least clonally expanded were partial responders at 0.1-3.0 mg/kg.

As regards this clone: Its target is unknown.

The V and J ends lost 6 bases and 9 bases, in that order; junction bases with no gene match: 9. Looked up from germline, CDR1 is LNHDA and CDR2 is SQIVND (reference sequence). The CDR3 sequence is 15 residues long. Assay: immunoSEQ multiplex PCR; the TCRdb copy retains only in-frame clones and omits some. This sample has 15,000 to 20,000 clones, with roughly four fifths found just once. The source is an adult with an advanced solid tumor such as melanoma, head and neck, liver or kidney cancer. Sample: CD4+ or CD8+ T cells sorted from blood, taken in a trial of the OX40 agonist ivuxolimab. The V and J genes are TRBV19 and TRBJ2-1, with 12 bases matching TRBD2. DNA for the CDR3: TGTGCCAGTAGAGATAAGACTAGCGGGAGCCGTGAGCAGTTCTTC. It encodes CASRDKTSGSREQFF. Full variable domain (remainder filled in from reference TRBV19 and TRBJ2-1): DGGITQSPKYLFRKEGQNVTLSCEQNLNHDAMYWYRQDPGQGLRLIYYSQIVNDFQKGDIAEGYSVSREKKESFPLTVTSAQKNPTAFYLCASRDKTSGSREQFFGPGTRLTVL.